The clone carrying this TCR beta chain has a count of ten or more. Its antigen is as yet unknown. These data come from a study of Graves' ophthalmopathy and Graves' hyperthyroidism. With 1 base removed from V and 3 bases from J, the gap between germline ends came to 12 bases. This CDR3 is 15 amino acids long. Germline values: CDR1 LNHDA, CDR2 SQIVND (reference sequence). From fresh peripheral blood, roughly 9.3 ml in volume, the PBMCs were obtained. Study-wide results and caveats: Separation of ophthalmopathy from stable hyperthyroidism was achieved by a 13-signature model, at 85% to 90% sensitivity and about 81% specificity. Among expanded thyroid clonotypes above 0.001 frequency, most also occurred in blood. The model's prediction of ophthalmopathy progression had 70.59% sensitivity and 72% to 75% specificity.

As the template, RNA transcripts were used to amplify TCR beta CDR3 regions. RT-PCR with HTBI primers came first, then second-round multiplex PCR. Each CDR3 protein gets one entry after TCRdb re-called the multiplex PCR reads with MiXCR. This table holds 400,000 to 450,000 distinct CDR3 sequences, around a fifth found once. The receptor's source is a woman under 30 with stable Graves' hyperthyroidism. The chain links TRBV19 to TRBJ1-1, with D unresolved. Sequenced input: peripheral blood. The CDR3 here is CASSIVSDGYTEAFF. CDR3 bases: TGTGCCAGTAGTATAGTATCGGACGGATACACTGAAGCTTTCTTT.